These T cell receptor beta chains were read from a single sample in a study of shared clonotypes between healthy human individuals. Assay: immunoSEQ multiplex PCR; the TCRdb copy retains only in-frame clones and omits some. The sample records a few million clones, about 93% being singletons. Sequenced sample: naive CD8+ T cells from PBMCs. Receptors originate from a man aged 18 to 30 in good health. Some clones in this sample may be carry-over from other donors' samples. Each CDR3 is given with its conserved first and last residue. The order of the fields is V gene, J gene, clone size, D gene, CDR3 protein, CDR3 DNA. A D gene is named only where the DNA matches it firmly. Size is stated for part of the rows, as once, few or many counts, or as a class when the clone is expanded.

v_gene: TRBV9; j_gene: TRBJ2-1; abundance: .; d_gene: TRBD2; CDR3aa: CASSPLSGSEQFF; CDR3nt: TGTGCCAGCAGCCCCCTGAGCGGGAGTGAGCAGTTCTTC
v_gene: TRBV29-1; j_gene: TRBJ2-2; abundance: .; d_gene: TRBD1; CDR3aa: CSVRTGNTGELFF; CDR3nt: TGCAGCGTCCGGACAGGCAACACCGGGGAGCTGTTTTTT
v_gene: TRBV2; j_gene: TRBJ2-3; abundance: .; d_gene: TRBD2; CDR3aa: CASSLSGRATDTQYF; CDR3nt: TGTGCCAGCAGTCTATCAGGGAGGGCCACAGATACGCAGTATTTT
v_gene: TRBV6-1; j_gene: TRBJ2-7; abundance: .; d_gene: .; CDR3aa: CASKTLTTGSYEQYF; CDR3nt: TGTGCCAGCAAGACCCTTACGACAGGCTCCTACGAGCAGTACTTC
v_gene: TRBV7-9; j_gene: TRBJ2-3; abundance: .; d_gene: .; CDR3aa: CASSLVLGASTDTQYF; CDR3nt: TGTGCCAGCAGCTTAGTTCTCGGAGCGAGCACAGATACGCAGTATTTT
v_gene: TRBV6-1; j_gene: TRBJ2-1; abundance: once; d_gene: .; CDR3aa: CATTGWQFF; CDR3nt: TGTGCCACCACTGGGTGGCAGTTCTTC
v_gene: TRBV11-2; j_gene: TRBJ2-7; abundance: .; d_gene: .; CDR3aa: CASSQHTRAREYEQYF; CDR3nt: TGTGCCAGCAGCCAACATACGCGGGCCAGGGAGTACGAGCAGTACTTC
v_gene: TRBV9; j_gene: TRBJ2-3; abundance: once; d_gene: .; CDR3aa: CASSVEHRAYTDTQYF; CDR3nt: TGTGCCAGCAGCGTTGAGCACAGGGCCTACACAGATACGCAGTATTTT
v_gene: TRBV6-5; j_gene: TRBJ1-6; abundance: .; d_gene: .; CDR3aa: CASSSAPGSSPLHF; CDR3nt: TGTGCCAGCAGTTCTGCCCCAGGGAGTTCACCCCTCCACTTT
v_gene: TRBV6-5; j_gene: TRBJ2-7; abundance: .; d_gene: TRBD2; CDR3aa: CASSQPAGAAEQYF; CDR3nt: TGTGCCAGCAGCCAGCCAGCGGGAGCGGCCGAGCAGTACTTC
v_gene: TRBV15; j_gene: TRBJ1-1; abundance: .; d_gene: TRBD1; CDR3aa: CATSRDRDRSNTEAFF; CDR3nt: TGTGCCACCAGCAGAGACCGGGACAGGAGTAACACTGAAGCTTTCTTT
v_gene: TRBV28; j_gene: TRBJ2-7; abundance: .; d_gene: .; CDR3aa: CASSFPRQSSYEQYF; CDR3nt: TGTGCCAGCAGTTTCCCCCGACAGAGCTCCTACGAGCAGTACTTC
v_gene: TRBV6-5; j_gene: TRBJ1-5; abundance: .; d_gene: .; CDR3aa: CASSEHNQPQHF; CDR3nt: TGTGCCAGCAGTGAGCACAATCAGCCCCAGCATTTT
v_gene: TRBV28; j_gene: TRBJ2-1; abundance: .; d_gene: .; CDR3aa: CASRYRRDYNEQFF; CDR3nt: TGTGCCAGCAGGTACCGCCGGGACTACAATGAGCAGTTCTTC
v_gene: TRBV11-1; j_gene: TRBJ2-4; abundance: .; d_gene: TRBD1; CDR3aa: CASSLGQGASKNIQYF; CDR3nt: TGTGCCAGCAGCCTGGGACAGGGGGCTTCCAAAAACATTCAGTACTTC
v_gene: TRBV2; j_gene: TRBJ2-7; abundance: .; d_gene: .; CDR3aa: CASHPGLHAYEQYF; CDR3nt: TGTGCCAGCCACCCGGGACTCCATGCCTACGAGCAGTACTTC
v_gene: TRBV7-9; j_gene: TRBJ2-7; abundance: once; d_gene: .; CDR3aa: CASSYQFPEVAYEQYF; CDR3nt: TGTGCCAGCAGCTACCAATTCCCGGAAGTTGCGTACGAGCAGTACTTC
v_gene: TRBV10-3; j_gene: TRBJ2-7; abundance: .; d_gene: .; CDR3aa: CAISETGGAYEQYF; CDR3nt: TGTGCCATCAGTGAGACAGGGGGGGCCTACGAGCAGTACTTC
v_gene: TRBV9; j_gene: TRBJ2-7; abundance: .; d_gene: TRBD2; CDR3aa: CASSAGLAGGHEQYF; CDR3nt: TGTGCCAGCAGCGCGGGACTAGCGGGAGGGCACGAGCAGTACTTC
v_gene: TRBV7-9; j_gene: TRBJ2-1; abundance: .; d_gene: .; CDR3aa: CASSLAQLQLFF; CDR3nt: TGTGCCAGCAGCTTAGCGCAATTGCAACTGTTCTTC
v_gene: TRBV27; j_gene: TRBJ2-7; abundance: .; d_gene: TRBD1; CDR3aa: CASSYHRGVSYEQYF; CDR3nt: TGTGCCAGCAGTTACCACAGGGGGGTCTCCTACGAGCAGTACTTC
v_gene: TRBV28; j_gene: TRBJ2-1; abundance: .; d_gene: .; CDR3aa: CASSSDPRYNEQFF; CDR3nt: TGTGCCAGCAGTTCCGATCCTCGCTACAATGAGCAGTTCTTC
v_gene: TRBV27; j_gene: TRBJ2-7; abundance: .; d_gene: .; CDR3aa: CASSLSVTARGEQYF; CDR3nt: TGTGCCAGCAGTTTATCCGTAACAGCGAGGGGCGAGCAGTACTTC
v_gene: TRBV19; j_gene: TRBJ2-2; abundance: .; d_gene: .; CDR3aa: CASSIDLELAGTGELFF; CDR3nt: TGTGCCAGTAGTATAGATCTGGAGTTGGCGGGCACCGGGGAGCTGTTTTTT
v_gene: TRBV28; j_gene: TRBJ2-3; abundance: .; d_gene: TRBD1; CDR3aa: CASSNLPGTGALGGTDTQYF; CDR3nt: TGTGCCAGCAGTAACCTCCCCGGGACAGGGGCCCTTGGGGGCACAGATACGCAGTATTTT
v_gene: TRBV28; j_gene: TRBJ2-2; abundance: .; d_gene: TRBD1; CDR3aa: CASRKQGAPAGELFF; CDR3nt: TGTGCCAGCAGAAAACAGGGGGCGCCGGCCGGGGAGCTGTTTTTT
v_gene: TRBV7-9; j_gene: TRBJ2-2; abundance: few; d_gene: .; CDR3aa: CASSFGGPGELFF; CDR3nt: TGTGCCAGCAGCTTCGGGGGCCCCGGGGAGCTGTTTTTT
v_gene: TRBV13; j_gene: TRBJ1-1; abundance: .; d_gene: .; CDR3aa: CASSSRTVTNTEAFF; CDR3nt: TGTGCCAGCAGCTCTCGGACAGTTACGAACACTGAAGCTTTCTTT
v_gene: TRBV27; j_gene: TRBJ2-2; abundance: .; d_gene: .; CDR3aa: CASSPDLAGAGELFF; CDR3nt: TGTGCCAGCAGCCCGGACCTGGCTGGGGCCGGGGAGCTGTTTTTT
v_gene: TRBV2; j_gene: TRBJ1-3; abundance: .; d_gene: .; CDR3aa: CASSGRFAGNTIYF; CDR3nt: TGTGCCAGCAGTGGTAGATTTGCTGGAAACACCATATATTTT
v_gene: TRBV10-3; j_gene: TRBJ2-7; abundance: .; d_gene: .; CDR3aa: CAIMAPSYEQYF; CDR3nt: TGTGCCATCATGGCCCCTAGTTATGAGCAGTACTTC
v_gene: TRBV2; j_gene: TRBJ2-7; abundance: .; d_gene: TRBD2; CDR3aa: CASSEETSGFSSYEQYF; CDR3nt: TGTGCCAGCAGTGAAGAGACTAGCGGGTTTAGCTCCTACGAGCAGTACTTC
v_gene: TRBV29-1; j_gene: TRBJ2-1; abundance: .; d_gene: .; CDR3aa: CSVGVDYNEQFF; CDR3nt: TGCAGCGTTGGGGTAGACTACAATGAGCAGTTCTTC
v_gene: TRBV6-5; j_gene: TRBJ1-2; abundance: once; d_gene: TRBD1; CDR3aa: CASSRDRGSRGYTF; CDR3nt: TGTGCCAGCAGTAGGGACAGGGGGTCTCGGGGCTACACCTTC
v_gene: TRBV11-2; j_gene: TRBJ1-2; abundance: .; d_gene: .; CDR3aa: CASSLDRGRGYGYTF; CDR3nt: TGTGCCAGCAGCTTAGACCGGGGGCGAGGCTATGGCTACACCTTC
v_gene: TRBV7-9; j_gene: TRBJ2-7; abundance: .; d_gene: TRBD1; CDR3aa: CASSAGTGSTYEQYF; CDR3nt: TGTGCCAGCAGCGCTGGGACAGGGTCCACCTACGAGCAGTACTTC
v_gene: TRBV5-8; j_gene: TRBJ2-7; abundance: .; d_gene: .; CDR3aa: CASTPRGVEQYF; CDR3nt: TGTGCCAGCACCCCCCGAGGGGTCGAGCAGTACTTC
v_gene: TRBV7-6; j_gene: TRBJ2-7; abundance: .; d_gene: .; CDR3aa: CASSYGTDTKTYEQYF; CDR3nt: TGTGCCAGCAGCTACGGGACGGACACTAAGACCTACGAGCAGTACTTC
v_gene: TRBV5-1; j_gene: TRBJ2-1; abundance: .; d_gene: TRBD2; CDR3aa: CASSLGGGSGRTRYNEQFF; CDR3nt: TGCGCCAGCAGCTTGGGTGGGGGTAGCGGGAGGACCCGATACAATGAGCAGTTCTTC
v_gene: TRBV27; j_gene: TRBJ2-1; abundance: .; d_gene: .; CDR3aa: CASSPLGYGVDNEQFF; CDR3nt: TGTGCCAGCAGCCCCTTGGGTTACGGAGTGGACAATGAGCAGTTCTTC
v_gene: TRBV7-2; j_gene: TRBJ2-3; abundance: .; d_gene: TRBD1; CDR3aa: CASSLAVRTGTDTQYF; CDR3nt: TGTGCCAGCAGCTTAGCGGTCAGGACAGGGACAGATACGCAGTATTTT
v_gene: TRBV27; j_gene: TRBJ2-7; abundance: .; d_gene: .; CDR3aa: CASSSYQSSYEQYF; CDR3nt: TGTGCCAGCAGTTCCTACCAGAGCTCCTACGAGCAGTACTTC
v_gene: TRBV7-2; j_gene: TRBJ2-7; abundance: .; d_gene: TRBD1; CDR3aa: CASRVVSGTGLYEQYF; CDR3nt: TGTGCCAGCAGGGTGGTCTCCGGGACAGGGCTCTACGAGCAGTACTTC
v_gene: TRBV4-1; j_gene: TRBJ2-1; abundance: .; d_gene: .; CDR3aa: CASSQVGRGVMGYNEQFF; CDR3nt: TGCGCCAGCAGCCAAGTCGGCAGGGGGGTCATGGGATACAATGAGCAGTTCTTC